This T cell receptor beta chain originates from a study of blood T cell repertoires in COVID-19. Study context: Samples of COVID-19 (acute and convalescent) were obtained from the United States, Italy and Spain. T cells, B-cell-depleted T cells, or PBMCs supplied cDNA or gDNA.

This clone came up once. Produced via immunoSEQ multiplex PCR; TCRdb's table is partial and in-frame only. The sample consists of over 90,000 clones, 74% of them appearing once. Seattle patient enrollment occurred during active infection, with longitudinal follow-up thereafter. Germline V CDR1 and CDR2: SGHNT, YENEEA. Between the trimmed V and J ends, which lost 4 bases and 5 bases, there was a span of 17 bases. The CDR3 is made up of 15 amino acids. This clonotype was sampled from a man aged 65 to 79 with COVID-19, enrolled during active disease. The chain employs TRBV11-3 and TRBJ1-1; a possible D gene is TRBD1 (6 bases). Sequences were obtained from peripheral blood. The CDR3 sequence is CASSSRGQSMTEAFF. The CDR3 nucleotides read TGTGCCAGCAGCTCCCGGGGACAAAGTATGACTGAAGCTTTCTTT.